The 28 T cell receptor beta chains below come from one sample, sequenced in a study of T cell changes during pregnancy in multiple sclerosis. This table comes from immunoSEQ multiplex PCR, and its TCRdb copy is limited to in-frame clones, with some not included. The table lists 36,000 or so clones, 88% of them singletons. The sequencing here drew on CD4+ T cells from peripheral blood mononuclear cells, taken in the first trimester of pregnancy. These receptor sequences come from a female donor with multiple sclerosis, enrolled in a pregnancy study.

The chain couples TRBV4-1 to TRBJ1-1; the D gene is possibly TRBD1 (5 bases). Germline V gene sequence: CDR1 MGHRA, CDR2 YSYEKL. This CDR3 is built from 15 residues. With 4 bases removed from V and 0 bases from J, the gap between germline ends came to 12 bases. The CDR3 reads CASSLEGHLNTEAFF. For the CDR3, the DNA is TGCGCCAGCAGCCTGGAAGGACACTTGAACACTGAAGCTTTCTTT.

This clone was counted a single time. V gene TRBV7-8 combines with J gene TRBJ2-6, with TRBD1 matching 8 bases. V lost 7 bases to trimming and J lost 1 base; unmatched junction nucleotides: 12. The CDR3 loop spans 18 amino acids. The V gene's germline CDR1 is SGHVS and CDR2 FQNEAQ. CDR3 protein: CASINRVRGLSGANVLTF. CDR3 DNA sequence: TGTGCCAGCATCAACCGGGTCAGGGGGCTTTCTGGGGCCAACGTCCTGACTTTC.

In its sample, this clone was seen once. The chain combines TRBV7-9 with TRBJ2-3; 9 bases match TRBD2. J was trimmed by 2 bases and V by 1 base; bases with no gene match: 7. The CDR3 length is 17 residues. Looked up from germline, CDR1 is SEHNR and CDR2 is FQNEAQ (reference sequence). CDR3 residues: CASSLGSVAGATDTQYF. The CDR3, as DNA: TGTGCCAGCAGCTTAGGGTCCGTAGCGGGAGCCACAGATACGCAGTATTTT.

The chain carries TRBV30 and TRBJ1-4, with D tentatively TRBD1 (5 bases). V was clipped by 3 bases and J by 13 bases, with 15 bases between them. The CDR3 is 12 residues long. CDR1 and CDR2 (germline): GTSNPN, SVGIG (reference sequence). The CDR3 is CAWSEKGDVLFF. As DNA, the CDR3 is TGTGCCTGGAGCGAGAAAGGGGATGTACTGTTTTTT.

The chain employs TRBV19 and TRBJ1-5; perhaps TRBD1 as D (5 bases). The CDR3 sequence is 15 residues long. V was cut by 1 base and J by 1 base, with 8 bases left in between. In germline, CDR1 is LNHDA, CDR2 SQIVND (reference sequence). In DNA form, the CDR3 reads TGTGCCAGTAGTATAGCTGGGGGGAGCAATCAGCCCCAGCATTTT. Translated: CASSIAGGSNQPQHF.

The chain carries TRBV29-1 and TRBJ2-7; no clear D. Germline CDR1 is SQVTM and CDR2 is ANQGSEA. The CDR3 runs to 13 residues. V was clipped by 3 bases and J by 0 bases, with 9 bases between them. The CDR3: CSVDAGNSYEQYF. As DNA, the CDR3 is TGCAGCGTTGACGCAGGAAACTCCTACGAGCAGTACTTC.

The J gene is TRBJ1-1, the V gene TRBV6-5; the match to TRBD1 covers 10 bases. With 5 bases clipped from V and 11 bases from J, the junction kept 8 bases outside the gene matches. The CDR3 length is 13 residues. The V gene's germline CDR1 is MNHEY and CDR2 SVGAGI. The CDR3 spells CASSVDRGRLAFF. Written as DNA, the CDR3 is TGTGCCAGCAGTGTAGACAGGGGGCGTCTTGCTTTCTTT.

This clone has just one count. The chain uses TRBV28 and TRBJ2-1; D may be TRBD2 (6 bases). There are 13 residues in the CDR3. CDR1 and CDR2 from the germline V gene are MDHEN and SYDVKM. The V end lost 8 bases, the J end lost 7 bases, and 15 bases lay between the germline ends. The CDR3 coding sequence is TGTGCCAGCTTAGCGGCGAGCAGAAATGAGCAGTTCTTC. This translates into CASLAASRNEQFF.

By proportion, this clone is medium-sized. CDR3 amino acids: CASSSTGMSYNEQFF. CDR3 nucleotide sequence: TGTGCCAGCAGCTCGACAGGGATGAGCTACAATGAGCAGTTCTTC. The gene calls are TRBV7-6 and TRBJ2-1; 7 bases align to TRBD1. The germline V gene encodes CDR1 SGHVS and CDR2 FNYEAQ. The CDR3 has 15 amino acids. V shed 4 bases and J 3 bases; nucleotides not matched to a gene: 6.

The genes are TRBV2 and TRBJ1-2; no firm D call. CDR1 is SNHLY and CDR2 is FYNNEI in the germline V gene. The V and J ends lost 7 bases and 2 bases respectively, with 20 bases between them. The CDR3 totals 16 residues. CDR3 sequence reads: CASKPPQVIVNYGYTF. The CDR3 DNA reads as TGTGCCAGCAAGCCTCCCCAGGTGATAGTAAACTATGGCTACACCTTC.

V gene TRBV6-1 combines with J gene TRBJ1-2, with D perhaps matching TRBD1 (6 bases). The CDR3 has 13 residues. V was cut by 3 bases and J by 3 bases, with 8 bases left in between. From germline, CDR1 is MNHNS and CDR2 SASEGT. Here the CDR3 DNA reads TGTGCCAGCAGTGACGACAGGTACTATGGCTACACCTTC. Protein sequence: CASSDDRYYGYTF.

V and J are TRBV30 and TRBJ2-4; tentatively, D is TRBD2 (6 bases). V lost 3 bases to trimming and J lost 1 base, with 10 bases between them. This CDR3 is built from 14 residues. The germline V gene encodes CDR1 GTSNPN and CDR2 SVGIG (reference sequence). The CDR3: CAWRLAGAKNIQYF. CDR3 DNA: TGTGCCTGGAGACTGGCGGGGGCCAAAAACATTCAGTACTTC.

The V call is TRBV28, the J call TRBJ1-2; TRBD1 matches 7 bases. The CDR3 runs 15 residues. V was pared by 6 bases and J by 6 bases, with 13 bases of the junction left unmatched. Per germline, CDR1 MDHEN and CDR2 SYDVKM. The CDR3 protein is CASSYISKTGHGYTF. The CDR3 DNA reads as TGTGCCAGCAGCTACATATCAAAGACAGGGCATGGCTACACCTTC.

The sample holds one count of this clone. This chain joins TRBV27 and TRBJ1-1; unclear D gene. Germline lookup yields CDR1 MNHEY and CDR2 SMNVEV (reference sequence). The CDR3 sequence is 13 residues long. V lost 2 bases, J lost 0 bases, and 4 bases lay in between. CDR3 sequence: CASSLEVNTEAFF. Here the CDR3 DNA reads TGTGCCAGCAGTTTAGAGGTGAACACTGAAGCTTTCTTT.

This clone showed up just once. The chain is built from TRBV5-1 and TRBJ1-4, with 10 nucleotides matching TRBD1. The V gene's germline CDR1 is SGHRS and CDR2 YFSETQ. The V gene end was trimmed by 0 bases and the J gene end by 0 bases; junction bases not matched to a gene: 11. This CDR3 is built from 20 residues. The CDR3 region is CASSLADPRDRGTTNEKLFF. CDR3 DNA sequence: TGCGCCAGCAGCTTGGCGGACCCTCGGGACAGGGGAACAACTAATGAAAAACTGTTTTTT.

The rearrangement links TRBV19 to TRBJ1-2, with D possibly being TRBD1 (6 bases). V shed 10 bases and J shed 4 bases, with 22 bases lying between them. CDR3 length: 15 residues. Germline CDR1 LNHDA, CDR2 SQIVND (reference sequence). The CDR3, as DNA: TGTGCCACCGAGAATACCCCGGACAGTCCCTATGGCTACACCTTC. Translated, it gives CATENTPDSPYGYTF. The variable domain in full, with the rest retrieved from reference TRBV19 and TRBJ1-2, is DGGITQSPKYLFRKEGQNVTLSCEQNLNHDAMYWYRQDPGQGLRLIYYSQIVNDFQKGDIAEGYSVSREKKESFPLTVTSAQKNPTAFYLCATENTPDSPYGYTFGSGTRLTVV.

The genes are TRBV11-2 and TRBJ1-1; D is ambiguous. The ends were cut back, 6 bases at V and 1 base at J, with 12 bases in the middle. The CDR3 has 14 amino acids. CDR1 and CDR2 (germline): SGHAT, FQNNGV. CDR3 DNA sequence: TGTGCCAGCAGTTACAGCGGCGGGAACACTGAAGCTTTCTTT. This gives the protein CASSYSGGNTEAFF.

The genes are TRBV19 and TRBJ2-7; 7 nucleotides line up with TRBD1. The length of the CDR3 is 13 residues. The germline V gene has CDR1 LNHDA and CDR2 SQIVND (reference sequence). V lost 5 bases, J lost 5 bases, and 6 bases stayed unmatched. The CDR3 loop reads CASSPDRLNEQYF. In DNA, the CDR3 is TGTGCCAGTAGTCCGGACAGGCTGAACGAGCAGTACTTC.

This clone was recorded only once. V is TRBV28 and J is TRBJ1-6; a weak D match, TRBD1 (5 bases). V shed 8 bases and J shed 9 bases, with 23 bases lying between them. This CDR3 region has 16 residues. Germline values: CDR1 MDHEN, CDR2 SYDVKM. CDR3 nucleotide sequence: TGTGCCAGCGGGGAAGGGACCTCAGGGAGGGGTTCACCCCTCCACTTT. Protein: CASGEGTSGRGSPLHF.

This chain links TRBV6-5 with TRBJ1-6; weak D call: TRBD1 (6 bases). CDR1 and CDR2 (germline): MNHEY, SVGAGI. Trimming took off 5 bases at V and 7 bases at J, with 12 bases between the two ends. The CDR3 loop spans 14 amino acids. The CDR3 sequence: CASSRGQLNSPLHF. The DNA of the CDR3 is TGTGCCAGCAGTCGTGGACAGCTAAATTCACCCCTCCACTTT.

The rearrangement joins TRBV2 to TRBJ2-5; TRBD1 might be the D (5 bases). V shed 7 bases and J shed 5 bases, with 17 bases lying between them. CDR3 length: 14 residues. CDR1 is SNHLY and CDR2 is FYNNEI in the germline V gene. The CDR3 DNA sequence: TGTGCCAGCACCCGGACCCCAAAGGGGGAGACCCAGTACTTC. Translation gives CASTRTPKGETQYF.

This rearrangement joins TRBV19 to TRBJ1-2; D gene unclear. The CDR3 has 13 amino acids. The germline gives CDR1 LNHDA, CDR2 SQIVND (reference sequence). V was shortened by 0 bases and J by 1 base, with 3 bases between the two germline ends. The CDR3 loop is CASSIDSNYGYTF. The CDR3, as DNA: TGTGCCAGTAGTATAGACAGTAACTATGGCTACACCTTC.

The V gene is TRBV7-9, the J gene TRBJ1-1; 7 bases fit TRBD1. The CDR3 is 19 amino acids. CDR1 is SEHNR, CDR2 FQNEAQ, per germline (reference sequence). Trimming removed 2 bases from V and 0 bases from J; junction bases left unmatched: 15. The CDR3 DNA reads TGTGCCAGCAGCTTAAGCAGGGGGACAGAGGCTTGGCTGAACACTGAAGCTTTCTTT. This translates into CASSLSRGTEAWLNTEAFF. Full variable domain (outside the CDR3, taken from reference TRBV7-9 and TRBJ1-1): DTGVSQNPRHKITKRGQNVTFRCDPISEHNRLYWYRQTLGQGPEFLTYFQNEAQLEKSRLLSDRFSAERPKGSFSTLEIQRTEQGDSAMYLCASSLSRGTEAWLNTEAFFGQGTRLTVV.

The chain carries TRBV7-6 and TRBJ2-7; 8 bases are a match to TRBD1. Germline assignment: CDR1 SGHVS and CDR2 FNYEAQ. CDR3 length: 15 amino acids. Losses at the gene ends were 1 base for V and 0 bases for J; bases not matched to a gene: 2. The CDR3 coding sequence is TGTGCCAGCAGCTTAGGGACAGGGATCTCCTACGAGCAGTACTTC. It specifies CASSLGTGISYEQYF. The whole variable domain, remainder taken from reference TRBV7-6 and TRBJ2-7, is GAGVSQSPRYKVTKRGQDVALRCDPISGHVSLYWYRQALGQGPEFLTYFNYEAQQDKSGLPNDRFSAERPEGSISTLTIQRTEQRDSAMYRCASSLGTGISYEQYFGPGTRLTVT.

A single count supports this clone. The chain recombines TRBV18 with TRBJ2-1; 7 bases map to TRBD2. The ends lost 2 bases at V and 2 bases at J; junction bases unmatched: 3. Germline lookup yields CDR1 KGHSH and CDR2 LQKENI. This CDR3 comprises 15 residues. The CDR3 DNA is TGTGCCAGCTCACCAAGAAGCGGGGCCTACAATGAGCAGTTCTTC. This encodes CASSPRSGAYNEQFF.

This rearrangement joins TRBV18 to TRBJ1-2; the D is unclear. The CDR3 runs to 14 residues. In germline, CDR1 is KGHSH, CDR2 LQKENI. Trimming took off 3 bases at V and 7 bases at J, with 15 bases between the two ends. CDR3 nucleotides: TGTGCCAGCTCACCCAGCGGAGGGAGAGGTGGCTACACCTTC. Its protein product is CASSPSGGRGGYTF.

This clone has just a few counts. J is TRBJ2-5 and V is TRBV5-1; 7 nucleotides align to TRBD1. The CDR3 extends over 16 amino acids. V was clipped by 6 bases and J by 2 bases; unmatched bases: 13. Germline CDR1 is SGHRS and CDR2 is YFSETQ. The CDR3 region is CASTTLRTGKQETQYF. CDR3 nucleotide sequence: TGCGCCAGCACGACACTGCGGACAGGAAAACAAGAGACCCAGTACTTC.

This clone came up once. The rearrangement uses TRBV19 and TRBJ2-1, with 11 bases identical to TRBD2. V shed 6 bases and J 4 bases; nucleotides not matched to a gene: 2. Germline values: CDR1 LNHDA, CDR2 SQIVND (reference sequence). CDR3 size: 14 residues. As DNA, the CDR3 is TGTGCCAGTAGCACTAGCGGGAGTTACAATGAGCAGTTCTTC. It is translated as CASSTSGSYNEQFF.